The present T cell receptor (beta chain) was sequenced within a study of identical twins (dated by TCRdb to the mid-2010s). In the study overall: The study deep-sequenced TCR alpha and beta repertoires from monozygotic twins, unrelated adults of various ages and cord blood to test whether fetal clonotypes persist. To rule out contamination, the twin experiments were replicated at different times with different library preparation protocols.

Sequences DFQATT (CDR1) and SNEGSKA (CDR2) are obtained from the germline V gene (reference sequence). The junction carries 17 bases between V and J, which are trimmed by 2 bases and 0 bases respectively. The CDR3 covers 17 residues, taking in both the cysteine and the phenylalanine. The sequence is cut down to CDR3 DNA, 51 bases in frame from base 1. All donors were healthy Caucasians. Using Miltenyi CD45RO+ enrichment and human naive T-cell isolation kits, memory (CD45RO+) and naive T cells were isolated from PBMC. The research as a whole found: Invariant T cells such as MAIT and iNKT could partly confound zero-insertion analyses, although diverse VJ usage argued against such confounding for most clonotypes. Out-of-frame TCR alpha sharing in monozygotic twins was systematically underestimated by recombination models, whereas sharing between unrelated individuals was in agreement with the recombination models. Out-of-frame TCR alpha sequences shared between twins showed an excess of low generation-probability sequences compared with coincidental sharing between unrelated individuals. Because the same donors could not be followed over many years, the conclusions depended on cross-sectional statistical analysis. Fewer insertions were carried by abundant cord blood beta clonotypes, a similar but weaker trend appeared in young adult naive repertoires, and no such trend appeared in memory repertoires. A weaker excess of twin sharing was found in beta out-of-frame sequences because the signal-to-noise ratio was lowered by fewer shared sequences.

This clonotype has ten or more counts. What antigen it recognizes has not been identified. One base away there is no much larger clone; base qualities are not given. Library preparation was by 5' RACE. Sequenced on an Illumina HiSeq 2000. A universal primer binding site was added through template switching, and the final cDNA carried a unique molecular identifier so that TCR cDNA molecules could be counted accurately. First-strand cDNA for TCR alpha and beta chains was synthesized from specific primers in the conserved constant-segment region. To control for contamination, each cDNA library was double barcoded with a SMART-Mk sample barcode plus Illumina barcodes. TruSeq adapter sequences, together with Illumina sample barcodes, were added in two successive PCR steps. The Illumina HiSeq platform was used with custom primers to sequence TCR alpha and beta cDNA libraries. In the authors' own workflow: Raw reads were processed with MiGEC to extract unique molecular identifiers, and MiXCR was used to determine CDR3 positions. For each individual, recombination models were inferred using an EM algorithm with the repgenHMM and IGoR tools. Shared clonotype analysis was performed with the tcR package in R, normalizing sharing by the product of cloneset sizes. To study raw recombination without the effects of thymic and clonal selection, out-of-frame nonproductive sequences were analyzed. TCRdb trimmed the raw reads at Q25, called clones with MiXCR and kept productive beta chains. Merged by CDR3 protein, the rows form single entries marked with the most common genes and DNA. These V and J calls originate from TCRdb's pipeline instead of the authors' own analysis. The sample contains approximately 140,000 distinct CDR3 sequences, roughly 3.2% of them found a single time. The ten largest account for 8.1% of the sample.

The rearrangement joined TRBV20-1 to TRBJ2-1; TRBD2 is a weak D gene call, 6 bases matching. The sequencing input was memory T cells sorted from blood. Per the publication, the cell subset or site label means: CD45RO+ enriched T cells. This receptor was obtained from a man aged 18 to 29 in good health. The CDR3 region reads CSARSGGAMSSYNEQFF. The DNA reads TGCAGTGCTAGAAGTGGAGGGGCAATGAGCTCCTACAATGAGCAGTTCTTC.